The rows below give T cell receptor beta chains drawn from one sample of a study of CD8 T cells in Susac syndrome. TCRdb re-derived calls from the immunoSEQ multiplex PCR reads in MiXCR, one entry per CDR3 protein. The top ten clones hold 0.093% of a sample with about 200,000 distinct CDR3 sequences, nearly 95% of them seen once. Sequencing input: CD4+ T cells from PBMCs. These receptors were obtained from a human donor with multiple sclerosis. Both conserved end residues are part of each CDR3. D genes are given only for firm matches. Part of the rows lack a size; the others show once, few, many or a class for expanded clones.

j_call d_call clone_size v_call cdr3_aa cdr3_nt
TRBJ2-1 NA NA TRBV20-1 CSAWDSKSYNEQFF TGCAGTGCTTGGGACTCGAAATCCTACAATGAGCAGTTCTTC
TRBJ2-7 NA NA TRBV12-3/TRBV12-4 CASSLPPRNEQYF TGTGCCAGCAGTTTACCTCCCCGCAACGAGCAGTACTTC
TRBJ1-1 NA NA TRBV7-9 CASSLAWGLNTEAFF TGTGCCAGCAGCTTAGCGTGGGGCCTGAACACTGAAGCTTTCTTT
TRBJ1-2 NA once TRBV27 CAPGVGGYTF TGTGCCCCAGGGGTAGGAGGCTACACCTTC
TRBJ2-3 NA once TRBV3-1 CASSQRTPQSDTQYF TGTGCCAGCAGCCAGAGGACTCCTCAATCAGATACGCAGTATTTT
TRBJ2-2 NA NA TRBV24-1 CAAGGSGNTGELFF TGTGCCGCCGGTGGTAGCGGGAACACCGGGGAGCTGTTTTTT
TRBJ2-3 NA NA TRBV29-1 CSVGGTHRTDTQYF TGCAGCGTTGGAGGGACTCATCGCACAGATACGCAGTATTTT
TRBJ2-1 TRBD2 few TRBV4-1 CASSQKTSGFLAYNEQFF TGCGCCAGCAGCCAAAAGACTAGCGGGTTCCTGGCCTACAATGAGCAGTTCTTC
TRBJ2-5 NA NA TRBV9 CASSASEETQYF TGTGCCAGCAGCGCGTCGGAAGAGACCCAGTACTTC
TRBJ2-1 TRBD1 NA TRBV20-1 CSAREDREQFF TGCAGTGCTAGGGAGGACAGGGAGCAGTTCTTC
TRBJ1-2 NA NA TRBV30 CAHTPGGYGYTF TGTGCCCATACCCCGGGAGGCTATGGCTACACCTTC
TRBJ2-3 NA NA TRBV7-3 CASSTDRLTRTDTQYF TGTGCCAGCAGCACCGACCGCCTTACTCGCACAGATACGCAGTATTTT
TRBJ1-2 NA NA TRBV5-4 CASSLVASYGYTF TGTGCCAGCAGCTTAGTAGCCTCGTATGGCTACACCTTC
TRBJ2-7 NA NA TRBV20-1 CSASLPEGADEQYF TGCAGTGCTAGCCTCCCGGAGGGGGCGGACGAGCAGTACTTC
TRBJ1-6 NA NA TRBV6-2/TRBV6-3 CASSQTEGRSPLHF TGTGCCAGCAGCCAGACAGAGGGACGTTCACCCCTCCACTTT
TRBJ2-1 NA NA TRBV18 CASFLGRSNNEQFF TGTGCCAGCTTCCTAGGGCGGTCTAACAATGAGCAGTTCTTC
TRBJ2-7 NA NA TRBV5-4 CASSTRDTAYEQYF TGTGCCAGCAGCACTAGGGACACCGCCTACGAGCAGTACTTC
TRBJ2-7 NA NA TRBV3-1 CASSQRDGYYEQYF TGTGCCAGCAGCCAGCGGGACGGATACTACGAGCAGTACTTC
TRBJ2-1 TRBD1 NA TRBV7-2 CASSLPYSQTGIGNEQFF TGTGCCAGCAGCTTACCCTATTCGCAGACAGGGATCGGGAATGAGCAGTTCTTC
TRBJ2-1 TRBD2 NA TRBV5-1 CASVPGLAGDEQFF TGCGCCAGCGTCCCGGGACTAGCGGGGGATGAGCAGTTCTTC
TRBJ2-1 NA NA TRBV29-1 CSVDRGGNEQFF TGCAGCGTTGACAGAGGGGGGAATGAGCAGTTCTTC
TRBJ2-5 TRBD1 NA TRBV5-1 CASSLGTGEAQYF TGCGCCAGCAGCTTGGGGACAGGGGAGGCCCAGTACTTC
TRBJ2-4 NA NA TRBV30 CAWSTGNIQYF TGTGCCTGGAGTACGGGAAACATTCAGTACTTC
TRBJ2-7 TRBD1 NA TRBV29-1 CSVRDRVYEQYF TGCAGCGTCCGGGACAGAGTGTACGAGCAGTACTTC
TRBJ2-3 TRBD2 NA TRBV18 CASSPEASGNTDTQYF TGTGCCAGCTCACCAGAAGCTAGCGGCAACACAGATACGCAGTATTTT
TRBJ1-5 NA NA TRBV6-1 CASSPIQGGGWNQPQHF TGTGCCAGCAGCCCGATCCAGGGAGGCGGATGGAATCAGCCCCAGCATTTT
TRBJ2-1 TRBD2 NA TRBV29-1 CSVTPSGGAYNEQFF TGCAGCGTAACCCCCAGCGGGGGGGCCTACAATGAGCAGTTCTTC
TRBJ1-2 NA NA TRBV21-1 CASSKDTSYGYTF TGTGCCAGCAGCAAAGACACCAGCTATGGCTACACCTTC
TRBJ2-1 NA NA TRBV24-1 CATSDRADEQFF TGTGCCACCAGTGATCGAGCCGATGAGCAGTTCTTC
TRBJ1-2 NA NA TRBV30 CAWSPLMGGKGYTF TGTGCCTGGAGCCCCTTGATGGGAGGAAAGGGCTACACCTTC
TRBJ2-1 NA NA TRBV7-2 CASGNSVYNEQFF TGTGCCAGCGGGAACAGTGTCTACAATGAGCAGTTCTTC
TRBJ2-3 NA NA TRBV9 CASSAILSPYTQYF TGTGCCAGCAGCGCAATACTAAGCCCTTATACGCAGTATTTT
TRBJ2-3 NA NA TRBV3-1 CASSQQNVGGKQYF TGTGCCAGCAGCCAGCAGAATGTAGGTGGTAAGCAGTATTTT
TRBJ2-3 NA NA TRBV7-3 CASSLTGISSTDTQYF TGTGCCAGCAGCTTAACGGGGATTTCTAGCACAGATACGCAGTATTTT
TRBJ1-1 NA NA TRBV15 CATSRDPVGALNTEAFF TGTGCCACCAGCAGAGATCCGGTAGGAGCCTTGAACACTGAAGCTTTCTTT
TRBJ2-7 NA NA TRBV5-1 CASSLNMGYYEQYF TGCGCCAGCAGCTTGAATATGGGTTACTACGAGCAGTACTTC
TRBJ2-3 NA NA TRBV7-9 CASSKTRVTTDTQYF TGTGCCAGCAGCAAGACAAGGGTGACAACAGATACGCAGTATTTT
TRBJ1-2 NA NA TRBV30 CAWSVGTPPCYTF TGTGCCTGGAGTGTCGGAACACCCCCTTGCTACACCTTC
TRBJ2-1 NA once TRBV7-8 CASSTNILNEQFF TGTGCCAGCAGCACCAACATACTCAATGAGCAGTTCTTC
TRBJ2-5 NA once TRBV6-2/TRBV6-3 CASSYRTPRGPGETQYF TGTGCCAGCAGTTACCGGACTCCTCGTGGTCCCGGTGAGACCCAGTACTTC
TRBJ1-2 TRBD1 NA TRBV6-5 CASSRDRVIYGYTF TGTGCCAGCAGTCGGGACAGGGTGATTTATGGCTACACCTTC
TRBJ2-5 NA NA TRBV20-1 CSASWARGGSETQYF TGCAGTGCTAGTTGGGCCAGGGGAGGCTCGGAGACCCAGTACTTC
TRBJ2-3 NA NA TRBV7-8 CASRVGRGGAKADTQYF TGTGCCAGCAGAGTAGGCCGAGGGGGGGCCAAGGCAGATACGCAGTATTTT
TRBJ1-1 NA NA TRBV15 CATRLGQENTEAFF TGTGCCACCCGCCTGGGGCAGGAAAACACTGAAGCTTTCTTT